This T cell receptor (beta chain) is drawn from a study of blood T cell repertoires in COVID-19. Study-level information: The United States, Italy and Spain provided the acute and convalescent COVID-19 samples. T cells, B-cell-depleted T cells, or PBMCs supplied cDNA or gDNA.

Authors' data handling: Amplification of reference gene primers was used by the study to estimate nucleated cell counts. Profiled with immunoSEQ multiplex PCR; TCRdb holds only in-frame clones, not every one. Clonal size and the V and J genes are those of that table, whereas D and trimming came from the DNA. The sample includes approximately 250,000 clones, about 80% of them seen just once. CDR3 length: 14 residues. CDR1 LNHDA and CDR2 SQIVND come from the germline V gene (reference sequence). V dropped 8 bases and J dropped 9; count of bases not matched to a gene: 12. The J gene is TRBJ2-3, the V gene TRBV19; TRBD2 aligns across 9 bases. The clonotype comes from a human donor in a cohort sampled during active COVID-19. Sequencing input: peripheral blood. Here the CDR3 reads CASSGLAIRGTQYF. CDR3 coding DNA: TGTGCCAGTTCCGGACTAGCGATACGTGGGACGCAGTATTTT.